These T cell receptor beta chains were read from a single sample in a study of control samples from healthy donors and cancer patients. Sequencing was performed with immunoSEQ multiplex PCR; in TCRdb, only in-frame clones are kept and a portion is missing. The sample has roughly 90,000 clones, approximately 93% seen once; the top ten hold about 1.5%. Sequenced sample: blood. The receptors here all came from a woman in her 30s in good health. CDR3s include the opening cysteine and the closing phenylalanine or tryptophan. The D gene is left open where the match is weak. Where a row states a size, it is once, few, many or the class of an expanded clone; other rows omit it.

j_call d_call clone_size v_call cdr3_aa cdr3_nt
TRBJ2-1 . . TRBV11-2 CASSLTGLGQFF TGTGCCAGCAGCTTAACAGGCCTGGGGCAGTTCTTC
TRBJ1-4 . . TRBV6-1 CASSEWGGYLAEKLFF TGTGCCAGCAGTGAATGGGGTGGATATCTGGCTGAAAAACTGTTTTTT
TRBJ2-1 TRBD2 . TRBV7-9 CASSSFLAGVSNNEQFF TGTGCCAGCAGCTCGTTCTTAGCGGGAGTAAGTAACAATGAGCAGTTCTTC
TRBJ1-5 . . TRBV27 CASSKMNTRGFSNQPQHF TGTGCCAGCAGTAAAATGAATACCAGGGGTTTTAGCAATCAGCCCCAGCATTTT
TRBJ1-5 . . TRBV7-5 CARSSTAPSNQPQHF TGTGCCAGAAGCTCGACAGCTCCTAGCAATCAGCCCCAGCATTTT
TRBJ1-3 . . TRBV12-3/TRBV12-4 CASSITGNTIYF TGTGCCAGCAGTATAACAGGAAACACCATATATTTT
TRBJ2-3 . . TRBV3-1/TRBV3-2 CASSQDISTDTQYF TGTGCCAGCAGCCAAGATATATCTACAGATACGCAGTATTTT
TRBJ2-2 . . TRBV6-5 CASSYESTDNTGELFF TGTGCCAGCAGTTACGAATCCACGGATAACACCGGGGAGCTGTTTTTT
TRBJ2-7 TRBD1 . TRBV28 CASSSDRGISYEQYF TGTGCCAGCAGTTCCGACAGGGGGATCTCCTACGAGCAGTACTTC
TRBJ2-3 . . TRBV5-4 CASSLNPDTDTQYF TGTGCCAGCAGCTTAAACCCCGACACAGATACGCAGTATTTT
TRBJ2-1 TRBD2 once TRBV11-3 CASSPGLAGGHSYNEQFF TGTGCCAGCAGCCCGGGACTAGCGGGGGGACACTCCTACAATGAGCAGTTCTTC
TRBJ2-2 . . TRBV27 CASSLGGALGELFF TGTGCCAGCAGTTTAGGGGGGGCCCTCGGGGAGCTGTTTTTT
TRBJ2-5 TRBD1 . TRBV7-9 CASSLNGQGFQETQYF TGTGCCAGCAGCTTGAACGGACAGGGGTTCCAAGAGACCCAGTACTTC
TRBJ1-5 . . TRBV19 CASSIERFNQPQHF TGTGCCAGTAGTATAGAACGGTTCAATCAGCCCCAGCATTTT
TRBJ1-2 TRBD1 . TRBV13 CASSRSLDRAYGYTF TGTGCCAGCAGCCGCTCGCTGGACAGGGCCTATGGCTACACCTTC
TRBJ1-2 . . TRBV12-3/TRBV12-4 CASTDGAPLRYTF TGTGCCAGCACGGACGGGGCCCCGCTAAGATACACCTTC
TRBJ2-7 TRBD1 once TRBV10-3 CAISARQGAGYEQYF TGTGCCATCAGTGCAAGACAGGGGGCAGGTTACGAGCAGTACTTC
TRBJ1-1 . . TRBV19 CASSIGRTNTEAFF TGTGCCAGTAGTATAGGCAGGACGAACACTGAAGCTTTCTTT
TRBJ2-7 . . TRBV5-8 CASSLPRGAGYEQYF TGTGCCAGCAGCTTGCCTCGGGGGGCGGGTTACGAGCAGTACTTC
TRBJ2-1 TRBD2 . TRBV24-1 CATSDGLAGNNEQFF TGTGCCACCAGTGACGGACTAGCGGGTAACAATGAGCAGTTCTTC
TRBJ1-5 . . TRBV2 CASSGGSYQPQHF TGTGCCAGCAGTGGGGGGTCTTATCAGCCCCAGCATTTT
TRBJ1-1 . . TRBV27 CASSSGGVGLRQAFF TGTGCCAGCAGTTCGGGGGGGGTAGGGCTGCGACAGGCTTTCTTT
TRBJ1-1 . . TRBV5-1 CASSLEWVSTEAFF TGCGCCAGCAGCTTGGAATGGGTAAGCACTGAAGCTTTCTTT
TRBJ1-1 . . TRBV3-1/TRBV3-2 CASSQDTPTRSSWANTEAFF TGTGCCAGCAGCCAAGATACGCCAACTAGATCCTCGTGGGCGAACACTGAAGCTTTCTTT
TRBJ2-1 TRBD2 . TRBV19 CASSARLAGVGNEQFF TGTGCCAGTAGTGCCAGACTAGCGGGAGTTGGAAATGAGCAGTTCTTC
TRBJ2-3 . . TRBV9 CASSPAGSTDTQYF TGTGCCAGCAGCCCTGCTGGAAGCACAGATACGCAGTATTTT
TRBJ2-2 . few TRBV6-1 CASSEGTGNTGELFF TGTGCCAGCAGTGAAGGTACAGGGAACACCGGGGAGCTGTTTTTT
TRBJ1-1 . . TRBV28 CASSPRRNTEAFF TGTGCCAGCAGTCCGCGGAGGAACACTGAAGCTTTCTTT
TRBJ2-2 . . TRBV12-3/TRBV12-4 CASTMAGELFF TGTGCCAGCACCATGGCCGGGGAGCTGTTTTTT
TRBJ2-1 . . TRBV6-1 CASSENEEINEQFF TGTGCCAGCAGTGAAAACGAGGAGATCAATGAGCAGTTCTTC
TRBJ1-3 . . TRBV28 CASSLQGSHRNTIYF TGTGCCAGCAGTTTACAGGGGAGCCATCGAAACACCATATATTTT
TRBJ2-2 . . TRBV12-3/TRBV12-4 CASSFNPGELFF TGTGCCAGCAGTTTCAATCCCGGGGAGCTGTTTTTT
TRBJ2-3 TRBD2 . TRBV7-8 CASSLGGRAGTDTQYF TGTGCCAGCAGCTTAGGCGGGAGGGCCGGCACAGATACGCAGTATTTT
TRBJ1-5 . . TRBV6-5 CASSYSGSNQPQHF TGTGCCAGCAGTTACTCTGGCAGCAATCAGCCCCAGCATTTT
TRBJ1-2 TRBD1 . TRBV5-1 CASSLSSGQGARGYTF TGCGCCAGCAGCTTAAGTTCCGGACAGGGGGCGCGAGGCTACACCTTC
TRBJ1-6 . . TRBV7-9 CASSLVEESPLHF TGTGCCAGCAGCTTAGTAGAAGAGTCACCCCTCCACTTT
TRBJ1-4 TRBD1 . TRBV5-6 CASSLDRGSTNEKLFF TGTGCCAGCAGCTTGGACAGGGGATCAACTAATGAAAAACTGTTTTTT
TRBJ2-3 . . TRBV9 CASSVTGQGWTDTQYF TGTGCCAGCAGCGTTACAGGGCAGGGGTGGACAGATACGCAGTATTTT
TRBJ1-2 TRBD1 . TRBV24-1 CATPGQGAGGYTF TGTGCCACCCCCGGACAGGGGGCGGGGGGCTACACCTTC
TRBJ1-2 TRBD1 . TRBV5-1 CASSPPGQGSLGYGYTF TGCGCCAGCAGCCCACCGGGACAGGGAAGTTTAGGGTATGGCTACACCTTC
TRBJ1-4 TRBD1 . TRBV9 CASSRAGTGGEKLFF TGTGCCAGCAGCCGAGCCGGGACAGGGGGAGAAAAACTGTTTTTT
TRBJ2-2 TRBD2 . TRBV11-2 CASSSLRREGNTGELFF TGTGCCAGCAGCTCCCTTAGGAGGGAGGGAAACACCGGGGAGCTGTTTTTT
TRBJ2-7 . . TRBV6-6 CASTPSAVGSYEQYF TGTGCCAGCACTCCGAGTGCGGTCGGCTCCTACGAGCAGTACTTC
TRBJ1-6 . . TRBV11-2 CASSPSTWRSPLHF TGTGCCAGCAGCCCAAGCACCTGGAGGTCACCCCTCCACTTT
TRBJ2-5 . once TRBV9 CASSPTRGGETQYF TGTGCCAGCAGCCCGACCCGGGGTGGGGAGACCCAGTACTTC
TRBJ2-7 TRBD2 . TRBV6-5 CASSYSRLAGSYEQYF TGTGCCAGCAGTTACTCGAGGCTAGCGGGCTCTTACGAGCAGTACTTC
TRBJ1-5 TRBD1 . TRBV18 CASSQYNRGANQPQHF TGTGCCAGCTCACAATACAACAGGGGTGCCAATCAGCCCCAGCATTTT
TRBJ2-1 . few TRBV7-9 CASSLDGGFLNEQFF TGTGCCAGCAGCTTAGATGGCGGATTCTTAAATGAGCAGTTCTTC
TRBJ2-6 . . TRBV19 CASNDRPSGANVLTF TGTGCCAGTAACGACCGCCCCTCTGGGGCCAACGTCCTGACTTTC